A selection of T cell receptor beta chains follows, all from one sample in a study of T cells in Graves' hyperthyroidism and ophthalmopathy. From the multiplex PCR reads, TCRdb called clonotypes with MiXCR, one entry per CDR3 protein. The data show roughly 420,000 distinct CDR3 sequences, 15% to 19% seen once. Sequencing was done on a sample of blood. Receptors originate from a woman aged 18-29 years with Graves' hyperthyroidism. The CDR3 runs from the conserved cysteine through the conserved F or W. A D gene is named only where the DNA matches it firmly. Not every row has a clone size; where given, it reads once, few, many or a size class.

>many|TRBD1|TRBV19|15|TRBJ2-7
CASSTPGQGTYEQYF
>few|NA|TRBV7-2|12|TRBJ2-1
CASSFSSGEQFF
>many|NA|TRBV9|14|TRBJ2-7
CASSGQGLTYEQYF
>NA|TRBD1|TRBV6-2/TRBV6-3|13|TRBJ2-7
CASKSGTGYEQYF
>many|NA|TRBV11-1|17|TRBJ1-2
CASSLGTTRGGRVSYTF
>many|TRBD1|TRBV27|14|TRBJ2-1
CASSVWTGSNEQFF
>many|NA|TRBV30|11|TRBJ1-4
CAWKGTEKLFF
>NA|NA|TRBV30|12|TRBJ1-2
CAWSPAAYGYTF
>many|NA|TRBV6-5|13|TRBJ1-2
CASSYRENYGYTF
>many|TRBD2|TRBV4-1|15|TRBJ2-7
CASSQELAGPYEQYF
>NA|NA|TRBV24-1|14|TRBJ2-1
CAVGSRGALNEQFF
>many|TRBD1|TRBV30|13|TRBJ2-7
CAAMTGGSYEQYF
>many|NA|TRBV10-3|17|TRBJ2-4
CAISDGGTSGQENIQYF
>once|NA|TRBV7-2|13|TRBJ2-7
CASSFLAGYEQYF
>many|TRBD2|TRBV20-1|12|TRBJ2-1
CSSHEGSGMQFF
>few|NA|TRBV6-5|15|TRBJ2-3
CASSYSKLSTDTQYF
>few|NA|TRBV20-1|17|TRBJ2-1
CSAILGTPDSSYNEQFF
>NA|TRBD1|TRBV9|14|TRBJ2-1
CASSVVAGGHEQFF
>many|TRBD2|TRBV2|14|TRBJ2-2
CASTGGGSTGELFF
>many|TRBD1|TRBV6-1|15|TRBJ2-7
CASSGRTGGTYEQYF
>many|TRBD1|TRBV30|17|TRBJ2-6
CAWSPGTGVTGANVLTF
>many|TRBD1|TRBV7-9|15|TRBJ2-3
CASSLTGDITDTQYF
>NA|TRBD1|TRBV20-1|13|TRBJ1-5
CSAYRGQGQPQHF
>many|TRBD2|TRBV27|18|TRBJ2-1
CASSLSGTSGGALNEQFF
>few|NA|TRBV5-1|16|TRBJ2-2
CASSLVRSGNTGELFF
>many|NA|TRBV5-1|14|TRBJ2-1
CASSFSSANNEQFF
>NA|TRBD2|TRBV7-2|17|TRBJ2-3
CASSLASLAGGLDTQYF
>NA|NA|TRBV27|15|TRBJ1-1
CASSLYSPTDTEAFF
>NA|NA|TRBV18|15|TRBJ2-5
CASSPWAGGGETQHF
>many|TRBD2|TRBV11-2|16|TRBJ2-5
CASSRLLAGGPETQYF
>many|TRBD1|TRBV2|16|TRBJ1-2
CASRPGQAQIHYGYTF
>few|NA|TRBV9|15|TRBJ1-6
CASSVEGGYNSPLHF